The 17 T cell receptor beta chains in this list originate from one sample, sequenced in a study of blood T cell repertoires in COVID-19. The repertoire was sequenced with immunoSEQ multiplex PCR; TCRdb's copy has only in-frame clones and lacks some. The sample yields hundreds of thousands of clones, just under 85% seen once. Sequenced material: peripheral blood. These receptors originate from a woman aged 45-65 years with active or convalescent COVID-19.

The chain links TRBV7-8 to TRBJ2-7, with a tentative D call TRBD1 (6 bases). CDR3 size: 13 residues. Germline V CDR1 and CDR2: SGHVS, FQNEAQ. Trimming shortened V by 5 bases and J by 3 bases, and 11 bases separated the two germline ends. This CDR3 reads CASSPRDIYEQYF. CDR3 in DNA: TGTGCCAGCAGCCCCCGGGACATCTACGAGCAGTACTTC.

The chain has TRBV5-1 and TRBJ1-1; TRBD1 aligns across 9 bases. CDR1 and CDR2 from the germline V gene are SGHRS and YFSETQ. After removal of 2 bases from V and 1 base from J, the junction contained 9 bases not matched to a gene. This CDR3 spans 17 amino acids. CDR3 protein: CASSFLYRGQGNTEAFF. The CDR3 DNA follows: TGCGCCAGCAGCTTCTTATACAGGGGGCAAGGGAACACTGAAGCTTTCTTT.

As regards this clone: The junction differs from germline at one of its ends, possibly a read error. V is TRBV5-6 and J is TRBJ1-1, with TRBD1 matching 7 bases. Germline CDR1 SGHDT, CDR2 YYEEEE. The CDR3 contains 9 residues. The CDR3 DNA follows: TGTGCCAGCATGGGACAGCCCAACTTT. Protein product: CASMGQPNF.

The gene calls are TRBV23-1 and TRBJ2-7; D unresolved. TRBV23-1 qualifies as an ORF whose function is uncertain. The V end was cut by 3 bases, the J end by 3 bases, with 15 bases between. CDR3 length: 15 residues. CDR3 in amino acids: CASSHPAAESYEQYF. The CDR3 DNA reads TGCGCCAGCAGTCACCCGGCGGCAGAGAGCTACGAGCAGTACTTC.

V gene TRBV2 combines with J gene TRBJ2-3; D may be TRBD1 (6 bases). The CDR3 is made up of 15 amino acids. Germline CDR1 SNHLY, CDR2 FYNNEI. Trimming took 4 bases from V and 6 from J, leaving 17 bases between them. CDR3 coding DNA: TGTGCCAGCAGTGTGGGGACACTGGGTGTGGATACGCAGTATTTT. Translating it yields CASSVGTLGVDTQYF.

This rearrangement joins TRBV6-5 to TRBJ2-7, with D perhaps TRBD1 (6 bases). This CDR3 has 15 residues. Germline CDR1 MNHEY, CDR2 SVGAGI. Trimming pared 6 bases from V and 2 bases from J, leaving 17 bases between. The CDR3 protein is CASSPGQILTYEQYF. The CDR3 nucleotides read TGTGCCAGCAGCCCGGGACAAATCTTAACCTACGAGCAGTACTTC.

V is TRBV18 and J is TRBJ2-5; TRBD1 matches at 8 bases. J gave up 0 bases and V 4 bases, and 4 bases lay outside the gene matches. CDR3 length: 15 amino acids. Germline CDR1 and CDR2: KGHSH and LQKENI. The CDR3 loop is CASSLGQGHQETQYF. The CDR3 DNA reads as TGTGCCAGCTCACTTGGACAGGGACACCAAGAGACCCAGTACTTC.

The rearrangement uses TRBV20-1 and TRBJ2-5; D remains ambiguous. The CDR3 is 10 amino acids. Germline CDR1 DFQATT, CDR2 SNEGSKA (reference sequence). V lost 5 bases and J 4 bases, leaving 5 bases between the germline ends. CDR3: CSAFRETQYF. DNA for the CDR3: TGCAGTGCTTTCCGAGAGACCCAGTACTTC.

This chain uses TRBV11-3 with TRBJ2-1; 11 bases line up with TRBD2. Germline lookup yields CDR1 SGHNT and CDR2 YENEEA. The V and J ends lost 5 bases and 7 bases, in that order; junction bases with no gene match: 13. The CDR3 sequence is 17 residues long. The CDR3, as DNA: TGTGCCAGCAGCGGGGGGGGACTAGCGGCGCTGTATAATGAGCAGTTCTTC. Translating it yields CASSGGGLAALYNEQFF.

The V and J genes are TRBV7-9 and TRBJ2-7, with 7 bases identical to TRBD1. CDR3 length: 17 amino acids. Germline V gene data show CDR1 as SEHNR and CDR2 as FQNEAQ (reference sequence). Unmatched junction bases numbered 14, after V lost 5 bases and J lost 1 base. The CDR3 is CASSPATGNDGSYEQYF. In nucleotides, the CDR3 is TGTGCCAGCAGCCCGGCGACAGGGAATGATGGGTCCTACGAGCAGTACTTC.

The chain combines TRBV5-5 with TRBJ2-7, with 10 bases fitting TRBD2. Germline CDR1 reads SGHKS; CDR2 reads YYEKEE (reference sequence). CDR3 length: 16 residues. With V trimmed by 1 base and J by 2 bases, 6 bases remained unmatched. This CDR3 reads CASSLLAGGGTYEQYF. The CDR3 DNA sequence: TGTGCCAGCAGCTTGTTAGCGGGAGGAGGGACCTACGAGCAGTACTTC.

This clone appeared a single time. The chain joins TRBV5-6 to TRBJ2-6; 9 bases agree with TRBD1. Germline values: CDR1 SGHDT, CDR2 YYEEEE. The CDR3 has 18 residues. Germline trimming cut 0 bases from V and 2 bases from J; bases unmatched to any gene: 6. DNA for the CDR3: TGTGCCAGCAGCTTGGCCCGGACAGGGGATCCTGGGGCCAACGTCCTGACTTTC. Protein: CASSLARTGDPGANVLTF.

The V and J genes are TRBV7-2 and TRBJ1-5, with a possible D match to TRBD1 (6 bases). This CDR3 contains 15 residues. With 8 bases removed from V and 6 bases from J, the gap between germline ends came to 20 bases. Per the germline V gene, CDR1 is SGHTA and CDR2 is FQGNSA. CDR3 region: CASSPARGMGQPQHF. The CDR3 nucleotides read TGTGCCAGCTCCCCGGCCAGGGGAATGGGTCAGCCCCAGCATTTT.

V is TRBV11-2 and J is TRBJ2-1, with TRBD2 matching over 10 bases. V was pared by 0 bases and J by 7 bases, with 6 bases of the junction left unmatched. This CDR3 is 16 amino acids long. CDR1 and CDR2 (germline): SGHAT, FQNNGV. CDR3 sequence reads: CASSLDLLAGWNEQFF. The CDR3 DNA sequence: TGTGCCAGCAGCTTAGATCTACTAGCGGGATGGAATGAGCAGTTCTTC.

The chain uses TRBV3-1 (or the pseudogene TRBV3-2) and TRBJ1-2; 9 nucleotides line up with TRBD1. In germline, CDR1 is LGHDT, CDR2 YNNKEL (reference sequence). The CDR3 contains 13 residues. V dropped 5 bases and J dropped 8; count of bases not matched to a gene: 6. CDR3 loop: CASSKDRGGGYTF. The CDR3 nucleotides read TGTGCCAGCAGCAAGGACAGGGGCGGAGGCTACACCTTC.

This clone is a singleton in its sample. The chain uses TRBV7-2 and TRBJ2-2, with D perhaps matching TRBD1 (6 bases). This CDR3 is 16 amino acids long. Germline CDR1 SGHTA, CDR2 FQGNSA. The V and J ends lost 8 bases and 4 bases respectively, with 20 bases between them. CDR3 coding DNA: TGTGCCAGCTTCTCGATTCCAGGGGCGAGCACCGGGGAGCTGTTTTTT. Protein: CASFSIPGASTGELFF.

The gene calls are TRBV6-1 and TRBJ2-3; tentatively, D is TRBD2 (6 bases). Per germline, CDR1 MNHNS and CDR2 SASEGT. The CDR3 runs to 17 residues. Trimming cost V 4 bases and J 1 base, with 18 bases left between them. CDR3 DNA: TGTGCCAGCAGTGTATCCGGGACCCGGAGGGGCACAGATACGCAGTATTTT. It specifies CASSVSGTRRGTDTQYF.